Described below is a single TCR beta chain sequence and its context. Its antigen is still unknown. This specimen comes from a study of radiotherapy plus CTLA-4 blockade in lung cancer. In the study overall: Of the patients, 15% to 20% showed objective responses and roughly 34% attained disease control.

The length of the CDR3 is 11 residues. V lost 5 bases and J 6 bases, leaving 6 bases between the germline ends. Germline assignment: CDR1 SEHNR and CDR2 FQNEAQ (reference sequence). Clones were read by immunoSEQ multiplex PCR, and TCRdb kept only the in-frame ones, dropping some. The sample carries 43,000 or so clones, about three quarters recorded once. Study-wide results and limits: In blood, tumor-derived TCR clones expanded after radiotherapy plus ipilimumab.

The rearrangement links TRBV7-9 to TRBJ2-3, with D unclear. This clonotype was obtained from a human donor with non-small cell lung cancer who had a complete response to radiotherapy plus ipilimumab. Sequenced here: peripheral blood, sampled from a patient treated with radiotherapy plus ipilimumab. This chain's CDR3 is CASSQKDTQYF. The DNA for the CDR3 is TGTGCCAGCAGCCAGAAGGATACGCAGTATTTT.